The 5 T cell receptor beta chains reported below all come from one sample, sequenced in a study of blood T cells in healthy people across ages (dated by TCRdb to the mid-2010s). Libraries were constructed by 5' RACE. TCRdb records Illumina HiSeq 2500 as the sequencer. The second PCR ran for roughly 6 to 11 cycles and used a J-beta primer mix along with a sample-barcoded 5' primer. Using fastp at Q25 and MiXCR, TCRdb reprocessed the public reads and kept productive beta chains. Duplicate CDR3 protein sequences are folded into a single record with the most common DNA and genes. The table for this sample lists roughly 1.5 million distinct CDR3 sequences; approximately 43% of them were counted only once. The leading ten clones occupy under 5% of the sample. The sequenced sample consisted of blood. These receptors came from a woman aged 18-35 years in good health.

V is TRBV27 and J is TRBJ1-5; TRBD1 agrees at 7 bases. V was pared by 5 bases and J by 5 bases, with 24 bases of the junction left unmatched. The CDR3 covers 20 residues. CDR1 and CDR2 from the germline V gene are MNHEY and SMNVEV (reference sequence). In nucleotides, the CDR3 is TGTGCCAGCAGTAAAAGCCTTAGAATGACAGGGATCTCGATCGATCAGCCCCAGCATTTT. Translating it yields CASSKSLRMTGISIDQPQHF.

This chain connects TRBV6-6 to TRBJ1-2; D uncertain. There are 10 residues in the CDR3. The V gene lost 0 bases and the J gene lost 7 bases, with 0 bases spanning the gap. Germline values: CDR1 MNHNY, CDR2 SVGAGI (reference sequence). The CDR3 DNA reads TGTGCCAGCAGTTACTCTGGCTACACCTTC. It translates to CASSYSGYTF.

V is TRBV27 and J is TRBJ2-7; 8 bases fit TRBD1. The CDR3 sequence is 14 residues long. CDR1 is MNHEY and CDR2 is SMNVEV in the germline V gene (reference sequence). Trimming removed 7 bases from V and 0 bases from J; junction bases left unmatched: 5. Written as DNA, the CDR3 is TGTGCCAGCAATAACAGGGGGAGCTCCTACGAGCAGTACTTC. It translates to CASNNRGSSYEQYF.

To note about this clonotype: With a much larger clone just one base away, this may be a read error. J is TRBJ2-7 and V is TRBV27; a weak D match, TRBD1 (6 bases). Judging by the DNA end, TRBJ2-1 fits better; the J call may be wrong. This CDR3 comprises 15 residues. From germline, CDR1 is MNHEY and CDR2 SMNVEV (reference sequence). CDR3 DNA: TGTGCCAGCAGTTTTTCGACAGGTGTCTCCTACGAGCAGTTCTTC. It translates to CASSFSTGVSYEQFF.

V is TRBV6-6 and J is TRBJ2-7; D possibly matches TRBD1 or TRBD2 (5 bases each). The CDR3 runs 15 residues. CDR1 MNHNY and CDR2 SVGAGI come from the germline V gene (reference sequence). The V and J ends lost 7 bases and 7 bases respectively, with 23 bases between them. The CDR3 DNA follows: TGTGCCAGCAACCCCGGAGAGGGGTACAGGAATGAGCAGTACTTC. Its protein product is CASNPGEGYRNEQYF.